Listed below are T cell receptor beta chains from one sample, sequenced in a study of Ad26.COV2.S vaccination and SARS-CoV-2 variants. Sequencing used immunoSEQ multiplex PCR; TCRdb keeps in-frame clones, though not all of them. Of approximately 450,000 clones listed, approximately 90% are singletons. The sequences come from peripheral blood, collected in a trial of Ad26.COV2.S vaccine versus placebo. The receptors shown here come from a person between 18 and 65 years old who received the Ad26.COV2.S COVID-19 vaccine or a placebo. Both conserved end residues are part of each CDR3. The D gene is left open where the match is weak. The listing skips clone size in some rows; elsewhere it reads once, few, many or a size class.

D,J,V,size,DNA,CDR3
TRBD2,TRBJ2-1,TRBV3-1/TRBV3-2,.,TGTGCCAGCAGCCAAGTTAAGATCGGACTAGCGGGCTCCCGCGGGCAGTTCTTC,CASSQVKIGLAGSRGQFF
.,TRBJ2-7,TRBV4-1,few,TGCGCCAGCAGCCAAGATCCCGGTATGGGGCAGTACTTC,CASSQDPGMGQYF
.,TRBJ2-2,TRBV28,once,TGTGCCAGCAGATTGGGGGGTCGGGAGCTGTTTTTT,CASRLGGRELFF
.,TRBJ1-5,TRBV10-3,.,TGTGCCATCCAGGAGTATAGCAATCAGCCCCAGCATTTT,CAIQEYSNQPQHF
TRBD1,TRBJ2-5,TRBV9,.,TGTGCCAGCAGCGCACAGGGGGCCAGGGAGACCCAGTACTTC,CASSAQGARETQYF
.,TRBJ1-1,TRBV27,.,TGTGCCAGCGCCGCAGGGGTCGGGGCTGAAGCTTTCTTT,CASAAGVGAEAFF
TRBD2,TRBJ2-1,TRBV7-7,.,TGTGCTAGCAGCTTAGGCTCCCCCATAGCGGGCCTGGGGCATGAGCAGTTCTTC,CASSLGSPIAGLGHEQFF
.,TRBJ1-1,TRBV7-2,.,TGTGCCAGCAGCATCAAGAGGAACACTGAAGCTTTCTTT,CASSIKRNTEAFF
TRBD2,TRBJ2-1,TRBV7-2,.,TGTGCCAGCAGCTTAGACCGGGGGACTAGATACTACAATGAGCAGTTCTTC,CASSLDRGTRYYNEQFF
TRBD2,TRBJ2-5,TRBV11-3,.,TGTGCCAGCAGCTTCGGGACTAGCGACGAGACCCAGTACTTC,CASSFGTSDETQYF
.,TRBJ2-7,TRBV4-2,few,TGTGCCAGCAGCCAAGATCTTACAGGCGGCGAGCAGTACTTC,CASSQDLTGGEQYF
.,TRBJ1-6,TRBV5-1,.,TGCGCCAGCGCACAGGGTCGGAATAATTCACCCCTCCACTTT,CASAQGRNNSPLHF
TRBD1,TRBJ2-1,TRBV4-1,few,TGCGCCAGCAGCCAAGCAGGGGGAATCTACAATGAGCAGTTCTTC,CASSQAGGIYNEQFF
.,TRBJ1-5,TRBV28,.,TGTGCCAGCAGCTATGGGGGTCAGCCCCAGCATTTT,CASSYGGQPQHF
.,TRBJ1-5,TRBV15,once,TGTGCCACCAGCAGAGGGAACAGTCTTAGCAATCAGCCCCAGCATTTT,CATSRGNSLSNQPQHF
.,TRBJ2-2,TRBV4-3,.,TGCGCCAGCAGCCCTATGCCGGGACAGGGATCGAGCGGGAGTACCGGGGAGCTGTTTTTT,CASSPMPGQGSSGSTGELFF
.,TRBJ2-5,TRBV3-1/TRBV3-2,.,TGTGCCAGCAGCCAAGCCAGGGGCAGGGAGGAAGAGACCCAGTACTTC,CASSQARGREEETQYF
.,TRBJ2-5,TRBV7-2,.,TGTGCCAGCAGCTCCCGGACCCAAGAGACCCAGTACTTC,CASSSRTQETQYF
.,TRBJ2-2,TRBV7-2,.,TGTGCCAGCAGCTTAGATACGCTAGCGAACACCGGGGAGCTGTTTTTT,CASSLDTLANTGELFF
.,TRBJ1-1,TRBV28,.,TGTGCCAGCAGTTTATTTAACTTAGGCAGGGTTGAAGCTTTCTTT,CASSLFNLGRVEAFF
.,TRBJ2-2,TRBV3-1/TRBV3-2,.,TGTGCCAGCAGCCCCAATGAGCCGGGCGGGGAGCTGTTTTTT,CASSPNEPGGELFF
TRBD1,TRBJ2-1,TRBV3-1/TRBV3-2,.,TGTGCCAGCAGCCCCCGGGACAGGGGGCTCTACAATGAGCAGTTCTTC,CASSPRDRGLYNEQFF
.,TRBJ2-5,TRBV5-1,.,TGCGCCAGCAGCTTGGGACAGGCAGAGACCCAGTACTTC,CASSLGQAETQYF
TRBD1,TRBJ1-6,TRBV10-3,.,TGTGCCATCAGTGACGCGGGACAGAATAATTCACCCCTCCACTTT,CAISDAGQNNSPLHF
TRBD1,TRBJ2-1,TRBV6-2/TRBV6-3,.,TGTGCCAGCAGTTACTCAGGGGGCGCGGGTAATGAGCAGTTCTTC,CASSYSGGAGNEQFF
.,TRBJ2-5,TRBV6-2/TRBV6-3,.,TGTGCCAGCAGTTCGGGAAACCAAGAGACCCAGTACTTC,CASSSGNQETQYF
.,TRBJ2-7,TRBV18,.,TGTGCCAGCTCACCACCCTCCTTTCCCTACGAGCAGTACTTC,CASSPPSFPYEQYF
.,TRBJ2-7,TRBV6-5,.,TGTGCCAGCAGTTACGGACAGTCAACCTACGAGCAGTACTTC,CASSYGQSTYEQYF
.,TRBJ2-1,TRBV6-1,once,TGTGCCAGCAGACCAACTTTTAGCGGCCACAATGAGCAGTTCTTC,CASRPTFSGHNEQFF
.,TRBJ2-2,TRBV19,.,TGTGCCAGTAGTATACGTCTGGGTTACACCGGGGAGCTGTTTTTT,CASSIRLGYTGELFF
.,TRBJ1-1,TRBV12-3/TRBV12-4,.,TGTGCCAGCAGTTTGAATACCCTGAGGGCTTTCTTT,CASSLNTLRAFF
TRBD2,TRBJ2-2,TRBV7-7,.,TGTGCCAGCAGCCCGGGGACTAGCGGGAGTAACACCGGGGAGCTGTTTTTT,CASSPGTSGSNTGELFF
TRBD1,TRBJ2-7,TRBV19,.,TGTGCCAGTAGTATAGGCCTGGACAGGGTTAACTACGAGCAGTACTTC,CASSIGLDRVNYEQYF
.,TRBJ2-7,TRBV12-3/TRBV12-4,.,TGTGCCAGCCCTCAAAACCGGGGAGCTGAGCAGTACTTC,CASPQNRGAEQYF
.,TRBJ1-1,TRBV11-2,.,TGTGCCAGGGACAAGGTGAGTGAAGCTTTCTTT,CARDKVSEAFF
TRBD2,TRBJ2-1,TRBV7-2,.,TGTGCCAGCAGCTTAGGGGCTAGCGGGAGGAGTAATGAGCAGTTCTTC,CASSLGASGRSNEQFF
.,TRBJ2-1,TRBV5-4,.,TGTGCCAGCAGCCTGGAACTCCGGGACTTCTACAATGAGCAGTTCTTC,CASSLELRDFYNEQFF
.,TRBJ2-1,TRBV3-1/TRBV3-2,.,TGTGCCAGCAGCCAAGTTGAGGGGGTTCTAGTCGATGAGCAGTTCTTC,CASSQVEGVLVDEQFF
.,TRBJ1-1,TRBV27,.,TGTGCCAGCTGGGGGACAATCCGGCGAGCTTTCTTT,CASWGTIRRAFF
.,TRBJ2-7,TRBV6-2/TRBV6-3,once,TGTGCCAGCAGTTACCAACAGCTGTCCTACGAGCAGTACTTC,CASSYQQLSYEQYF
TRBD2,TRBJ2-7,TRBV4-1,once,TGCGCCAGCAGCCAAGTAGCTAGCGGGATCTACGAGCAGTACTTC,CASSQVASGIYEQYF
TRBD1,TRBJ2-7,TRBV7-2,.,TGTGCCAGCACGGGGACAGGGCTGTCCTCCTACGAGCAGTACTTC,CASTGTGLSSYEQYF
.,TRBJ2-6,TRBV28,.,TGTGCCAGCAAAATGGGGGCCAACGTCCTGACTTTC,CASKMGANVLTF
TRBD2,TRBJ2-5,TRBV5-1,.,TGCGCCAGCAGCATCGGGACTAGCGAACAAGAGACCCAGTACTTC,CASSIGTSEQETQYF
.,TRBJ2-2,TRBV6-5,.,TGTGCCAGCAGAAGAGACGGCACCGGGGAGCTGTTTTTT,CASRRDGTGELFF
TRBD2,TRBJ2-7,TRBV6-5,.,TGTGCCAGCAGTTACTCGAGCGGGACGACCTACGAGCAGTACTTC,CASSYSSGTTYEQYF
TRBD2,TRBJ2-7,TRBV6-2/TRBV6-3,.,TGTGCCAGCAGTTACTCGACAGGACTAGCGGGAGAGTTTCTCGACGAGCAGTACTTC,CASSYSTGLAGEFLDEQYF